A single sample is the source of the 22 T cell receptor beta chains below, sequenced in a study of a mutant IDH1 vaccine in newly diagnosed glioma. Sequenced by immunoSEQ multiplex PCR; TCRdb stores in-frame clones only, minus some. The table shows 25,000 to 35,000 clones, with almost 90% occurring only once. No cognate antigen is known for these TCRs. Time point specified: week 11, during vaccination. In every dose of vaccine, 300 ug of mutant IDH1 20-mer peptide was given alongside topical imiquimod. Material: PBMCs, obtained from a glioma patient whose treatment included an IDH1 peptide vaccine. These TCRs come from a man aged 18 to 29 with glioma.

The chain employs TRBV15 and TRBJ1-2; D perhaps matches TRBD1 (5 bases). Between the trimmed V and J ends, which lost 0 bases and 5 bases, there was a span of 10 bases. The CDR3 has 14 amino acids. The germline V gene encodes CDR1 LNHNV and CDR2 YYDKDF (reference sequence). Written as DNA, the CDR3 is TGTGCCACCAGCAGAGATAGGGGATTTTATGGCTACACCTTC. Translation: CATSRDRGFYGYTF.

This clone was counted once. The CDR3 nucleotides read TGTGCCGGTAAGCCGGGACAGGGGGTCTATGGCTACACCTTC. Translating gives CAGKPGQGVYGYTF. The V gene is TRBV27, the J gene TRBJ1-2, with 11 bases matching TRBD1. CDR3 length: 14 amino acids. V shed 11 bases and J 4 bases; nucleotides not matched to a gene: 9. CDR1 is MNHEY and CDR2 is SMNVEV in the germline V gene (reference sequence).

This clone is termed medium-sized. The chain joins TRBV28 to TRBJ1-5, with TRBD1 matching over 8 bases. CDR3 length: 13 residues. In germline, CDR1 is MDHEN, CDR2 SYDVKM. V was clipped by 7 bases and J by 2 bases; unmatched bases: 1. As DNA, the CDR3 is TGTGCCAGCAAGACAGGGGGCAATCAGCCCCAGCATTTT. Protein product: CASKTGGNQPQHF.

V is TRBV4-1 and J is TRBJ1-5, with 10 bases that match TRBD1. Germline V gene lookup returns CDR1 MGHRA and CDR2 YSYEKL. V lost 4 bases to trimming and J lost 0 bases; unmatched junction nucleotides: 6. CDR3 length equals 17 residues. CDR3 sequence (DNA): TGCGCCAGCAGCCTCGACAGGGGGCTCGGTAGCAATCAGCCCCAGCATTTT. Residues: CASSLDRGLGSNQPQHF.

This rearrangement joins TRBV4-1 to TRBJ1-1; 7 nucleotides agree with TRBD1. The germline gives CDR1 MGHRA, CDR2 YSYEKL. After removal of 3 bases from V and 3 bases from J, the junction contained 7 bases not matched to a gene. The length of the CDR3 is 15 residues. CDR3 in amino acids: CASSHRGGADTEAFF. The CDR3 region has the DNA TGCGCCAGCAGCCATAGAGGGGGCGCGGACACTGAAGCTTTCTTT.

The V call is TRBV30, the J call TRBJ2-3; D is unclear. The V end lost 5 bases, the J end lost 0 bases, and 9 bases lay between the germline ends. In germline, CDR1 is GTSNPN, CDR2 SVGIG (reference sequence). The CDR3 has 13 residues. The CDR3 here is CAWAQLSTDTQYF. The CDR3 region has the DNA TGTGCCTGGGCCCAACTTAGCACAGATACGCAGTATTTT.

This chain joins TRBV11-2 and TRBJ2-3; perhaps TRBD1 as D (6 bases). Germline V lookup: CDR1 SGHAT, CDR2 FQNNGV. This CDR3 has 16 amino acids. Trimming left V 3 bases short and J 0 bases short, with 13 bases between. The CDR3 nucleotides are TGTGCCAGCAGCTTGACAGGCGCACCTAGCACAGATACGCAGTATTTT. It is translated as CASSLTGAPSTDTQYF. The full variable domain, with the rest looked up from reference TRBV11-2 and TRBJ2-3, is EAGVAQSPRYKIIEKRQSVAFWCNPISGHATLYWYQQILGQGPKLLIQFQNNGVVDDSQLPKDRFSAERLKGVDSTLKIQPAKLEDSAVYLCASSLTGAPSTDTQYFGPGTRLTVL.

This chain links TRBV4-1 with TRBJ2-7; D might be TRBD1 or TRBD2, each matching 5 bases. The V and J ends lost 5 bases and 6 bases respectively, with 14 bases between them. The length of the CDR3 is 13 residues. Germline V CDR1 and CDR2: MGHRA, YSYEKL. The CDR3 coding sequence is TGCGCCAGCAGCACCCCAGGGAGCCCCGAGCAGTACTTC. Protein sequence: CASSTPGSPEQYF.

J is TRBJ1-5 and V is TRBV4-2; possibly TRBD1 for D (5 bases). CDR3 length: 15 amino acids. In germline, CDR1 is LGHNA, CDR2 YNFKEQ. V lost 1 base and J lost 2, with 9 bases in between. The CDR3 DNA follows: TGTGCCAGCAGCCAAGGGGCAGGGCGCAATCAGCCCCAGCATTTT. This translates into CASSQGAGRNQPQHF.

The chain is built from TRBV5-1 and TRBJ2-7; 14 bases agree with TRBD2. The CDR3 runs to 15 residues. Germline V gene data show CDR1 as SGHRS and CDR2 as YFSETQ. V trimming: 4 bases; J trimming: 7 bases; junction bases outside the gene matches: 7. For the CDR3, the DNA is TGCGCCAGCAGCGGCGGGACTAGCGGGAGTGGGGAGCAGTACTTC. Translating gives CASSGGTSGSGEQYF.

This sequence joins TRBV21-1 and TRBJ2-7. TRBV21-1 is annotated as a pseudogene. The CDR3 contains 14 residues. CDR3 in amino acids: CASHPYPTQYEQYF. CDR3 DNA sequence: TGTGCCAGCCACCCCTACCCGACCCAGTACGAGCAGTACTTC.

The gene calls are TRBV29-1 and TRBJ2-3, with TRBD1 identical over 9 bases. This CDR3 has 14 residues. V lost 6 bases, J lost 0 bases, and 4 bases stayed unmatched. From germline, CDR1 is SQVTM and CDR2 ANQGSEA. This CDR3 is CSVGQGFSTDTQYF. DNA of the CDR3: TGCAGCGTGGGACAGGGCTTTAGCACAGATACGCAGTATTTT.

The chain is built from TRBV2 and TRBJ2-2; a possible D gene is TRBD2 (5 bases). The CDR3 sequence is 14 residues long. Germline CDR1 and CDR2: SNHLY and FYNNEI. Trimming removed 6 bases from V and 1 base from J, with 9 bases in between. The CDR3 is CASRERENTGELFF. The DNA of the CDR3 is TGTGCCAGCAGGGAGAGGGAGAACACCGGGGAGCTGTTTTTT. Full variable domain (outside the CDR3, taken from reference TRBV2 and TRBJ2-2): EPEVTQTPSHQVTQMGQEVILRCVPISNHLYFYWYRQILGQKVEFLVSFYNNEISEKSEIFDDQFSVERPDGSNFTLKIRSTKLEDSAMYFCASRERENTGELFFGEGSRLTVL.

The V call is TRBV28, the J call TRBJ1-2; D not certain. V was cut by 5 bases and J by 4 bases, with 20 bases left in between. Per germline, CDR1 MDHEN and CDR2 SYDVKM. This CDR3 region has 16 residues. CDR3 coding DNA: TGTGCCAGCAGTCCCTACTCTCCGACCGAAACCTATGGCTACACCTTC. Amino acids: CASSPYSPTETYGYTF.

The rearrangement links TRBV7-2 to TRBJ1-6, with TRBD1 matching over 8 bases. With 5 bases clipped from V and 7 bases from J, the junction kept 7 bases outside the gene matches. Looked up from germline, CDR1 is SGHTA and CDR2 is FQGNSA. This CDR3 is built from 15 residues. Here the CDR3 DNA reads TGTGCCAGCAGCCGACAGGGGCCAGGGAATTCACCCCTCCACTTT. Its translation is CASSRQGPGNSPLHF.

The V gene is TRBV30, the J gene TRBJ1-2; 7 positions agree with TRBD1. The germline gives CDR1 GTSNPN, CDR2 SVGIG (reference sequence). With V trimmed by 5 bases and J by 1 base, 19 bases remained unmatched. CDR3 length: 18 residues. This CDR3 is CAWGNIPGTESFNYGYTF. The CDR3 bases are TGTGCCTGGGGCAATATCCCCGGGACAGAAAGTTTTAACTATGGCTACACCTTC.

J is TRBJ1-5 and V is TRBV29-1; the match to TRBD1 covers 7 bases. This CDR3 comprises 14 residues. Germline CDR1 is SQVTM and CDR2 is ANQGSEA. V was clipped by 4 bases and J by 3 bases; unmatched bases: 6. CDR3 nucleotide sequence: TGCAGCGTTGTCGAGGGGGCCATCAATCAGCCCCAGCATTTT. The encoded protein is CSVVEGAINQPQHF.

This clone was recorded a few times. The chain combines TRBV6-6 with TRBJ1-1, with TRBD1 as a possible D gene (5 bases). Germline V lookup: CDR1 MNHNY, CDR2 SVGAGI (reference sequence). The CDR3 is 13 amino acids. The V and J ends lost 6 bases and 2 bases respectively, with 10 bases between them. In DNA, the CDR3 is TGTGCCAGCAGGTTGACAGTTAACACTGAAGCTTTCTTT. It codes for CASRLTVNTEAFF.

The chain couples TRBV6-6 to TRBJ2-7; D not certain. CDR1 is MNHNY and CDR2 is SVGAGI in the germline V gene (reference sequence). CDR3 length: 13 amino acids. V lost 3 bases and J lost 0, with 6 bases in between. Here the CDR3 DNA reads TGTGCCAGCAGTTATGGGAACTCCTACGAGCAGTACTTC. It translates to CASSYGNSYEQYF.

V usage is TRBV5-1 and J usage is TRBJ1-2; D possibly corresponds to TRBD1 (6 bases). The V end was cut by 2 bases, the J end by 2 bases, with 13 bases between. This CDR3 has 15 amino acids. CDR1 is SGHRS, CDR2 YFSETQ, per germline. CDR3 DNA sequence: TGCGCCAGCAGCTTCATGACAGGAGAAAACTATGGCTACACCTTC. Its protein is CASSFMTGENYGYTF.

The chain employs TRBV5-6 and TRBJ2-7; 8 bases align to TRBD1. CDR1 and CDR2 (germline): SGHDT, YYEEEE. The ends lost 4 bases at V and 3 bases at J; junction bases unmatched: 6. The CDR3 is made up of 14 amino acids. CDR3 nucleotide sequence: TGTGCCAGCAGCGACGGACAGGGTAACTACGAGCAGTACTTC. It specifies CASSDGQGNYEQYF.

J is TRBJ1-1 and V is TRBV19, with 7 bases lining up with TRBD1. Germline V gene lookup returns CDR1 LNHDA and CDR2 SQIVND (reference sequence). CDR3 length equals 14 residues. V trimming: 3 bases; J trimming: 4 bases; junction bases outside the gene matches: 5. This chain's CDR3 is CASSILAGGTEAFF. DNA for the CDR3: TGTGCCAGTAGTATTCTGGCAGGGGGCACTGAAGCTTTCTTT.